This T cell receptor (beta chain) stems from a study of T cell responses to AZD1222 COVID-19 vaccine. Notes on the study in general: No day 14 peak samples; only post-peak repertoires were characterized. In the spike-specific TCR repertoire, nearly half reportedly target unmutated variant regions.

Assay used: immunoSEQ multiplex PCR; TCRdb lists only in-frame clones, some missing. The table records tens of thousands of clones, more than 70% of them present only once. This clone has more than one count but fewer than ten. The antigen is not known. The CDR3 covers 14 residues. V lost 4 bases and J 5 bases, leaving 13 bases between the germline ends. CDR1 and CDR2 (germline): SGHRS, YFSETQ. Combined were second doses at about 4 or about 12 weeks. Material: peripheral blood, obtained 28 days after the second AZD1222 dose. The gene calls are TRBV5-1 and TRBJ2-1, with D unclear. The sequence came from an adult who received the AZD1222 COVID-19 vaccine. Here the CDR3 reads CASSPSSTHNEQFF. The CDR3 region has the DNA TGCGCCAGCAGCCCCTCCAGCACCCACAATGAGCAGTTCTTC.